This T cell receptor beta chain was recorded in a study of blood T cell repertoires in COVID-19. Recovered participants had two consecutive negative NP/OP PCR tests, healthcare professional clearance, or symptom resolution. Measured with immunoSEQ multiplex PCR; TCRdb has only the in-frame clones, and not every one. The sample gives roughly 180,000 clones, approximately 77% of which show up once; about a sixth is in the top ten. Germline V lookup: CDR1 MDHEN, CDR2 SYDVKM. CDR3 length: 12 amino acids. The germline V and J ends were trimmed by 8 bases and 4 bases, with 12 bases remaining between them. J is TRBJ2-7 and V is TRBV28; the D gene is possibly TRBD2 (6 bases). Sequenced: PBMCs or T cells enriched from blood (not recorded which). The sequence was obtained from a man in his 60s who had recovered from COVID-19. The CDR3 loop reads CASGGRYYEQYF. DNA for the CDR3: TGTGCCAGCGGGGGGAGGTATTACGAGCAGTACTTC. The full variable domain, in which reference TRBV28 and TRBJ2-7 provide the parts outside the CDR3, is DVKVTQSSRYLVKRTGEKVFLECVQDMDHENMFWYRQDPGLGLRLIYFSYDVKMKEKGDIPEGYSVSREKKERFSLILESASTNQTSMYLCASGGRYYEQYFGPGTRLTVT.